These T cell receptor beta chains were read from a single sample in a study of regulatory T cells in long-lasting Graves disease. TCRdb ran MiXCR on the multiplex PCR reads and lists one entry per CDR3 protein. This table has hundreds of thousands of distinct CDR3 sequences, around 11% appearing once. In addition, the sample was reused for a study of T cells in Graves' hyperthyroidism and ophthalmopathy.

Sequencing was performed on peripheral blood mononuclear cells (PBMCs), taken at new diagnosis, from a patient treated with antithyroid drugs. These receptors came from a woman aged 30 to 39 with Graves disease. Each CDR3 is given with its conserved first and last residue. A D gene is named only where the DNA matches it firmly. Where a row states a size, it is once, few, many or the class of an expanded clone; other rows omit it.

j_gene | d_gene | abundance | v_gene | len | CDR3nt | CDR3aa
TRBJ2-5 | - | - | TRBV3-1 | 14 | TGTGCCAGCAGCCAAGTCCCCTTACTCGAGACCCAGTACTTC | CASSQVPLLETQYF
TRBJ2-5 | - | - | TRBV7-9 | 16 | TGTGCCAGCAGCCCCCAATTGGGGGGGCTTCAAGAGACCCAGTACTTC | CASSPQLGGLQETQYF
TRBJ1-1 | TRBD1 | few | TRBV18 | 15 | TGTGCCAGCTCACCATTGGGGACAGGGGTCACTGAAGCTTTCTTT | CASSPLGTGVTEAFF
TRBJ1-1 | - | - | TRBV2 | 13 | TGTGGCAGCAGTTTACAGGGGAACACTGAAGCTTTCTTT | CGSSLQGNTEAFF
TRBJ2-7 | TRBD2 | few | TRBV18 | 15 | TGTGCCAGCTCACCACCGTCCCGACTAGCTTACGAGCAGTACTTC | CASSPPSRLAYEQYF
TRBJ2-6 | - | few | TRBV6-5 | 16 | TGTGCCAGCAGTTACTCCCGTCAGTCTGGGGCCAACGTCCTGACTTTC | CASSYSRQSGANVLTF
TRBJ1-3 | TRBD1 | - | TRBV28 | 17 | TGTGCCAGCAGCCCGAGACAGGGGAGTAGGTCTGGAAACACCATATATTTT | CASSPRQGSRSGNTIYF
TRBJ1-1 | - | many | TRBV25-1 | 15 | TGTGCCAGCAGCCTATCAGGGGTGGCGAACACTGAAGCTTTCTTT | CASSLSGVANTEAFF
TRBJ2-7 | TRBD1 | few | TRBV7-2 | 13 | TGTGCCAACAGCCTAACAGGGGTGGGAGAGCAGTACTTC | CANSLTGVGEQYF
TRBJ2-7 | - | many | TRBV4-3 | 15 | TGCGCCAGCAGCCAAGCCGCCGGACAGCCCTACGAGCAGTACTTC | CASSQAAGQPYEQYF
TRBJ1-6 | - | - | TRBV27 | 14 | TGTGCCAGCTCAGCGTATTCCGATAATTCACCCCTCCACTTT | CASSAYSDNSPLHF
TRBJ2-2 | TRBD2 | many | TRBV7-9 | 18 | TGTGCCAGCAGCTGGGGACTAGCGGGACCCGCGAACACCGGGGAGCTGTTTTTT | CASSWGLAGPANTGELFF
TRBJ2-1 | TRBD1 | many | TRBV10-3 | 15 | TGTGCCATCAGTGAAGGACAGGGGTTGACCGATGAGCAGTTCTTC | CAISEGQGLTDEQFF
TRBJ2-1 | TRBD2 | - | TRBV20-1 | 13 | TGCAGTGCTTATAGCGGGACCGTCAATGAGCAGTTCTTC | CSAYSGTVNEQFF
TRBJ2-5 | - | - | TRBV13 | 14 | TGTGCCAGCAGCTTAAGGTACTCCCAAGAGACCCAGTACTTC | CASSLRYSQETQYF
TRBJ1-2 | - | many | TRBV20-1 | 14 | TGCAGTGCTAAACCTCAGGAGCGGGGCTATGGCTACACCTTC | CSAKPQERGYGYTF
TRBJ1-4 | - | many | TRBV18 | 14 | TGTGCCAGCTCACCGGTTTTCGGGGCCGCTGAACTGTTTTTT | CASSPVFGAAELFF
TRBJ2-5 | - | many | TRBV11-3 | 12 | TGTGCCAGCAGCTTAGTTGTGCAGACCCAGTACTTC | CASSLVVQTQYF
TRBJ1-2 | - | - | TRBV3-1 | 14 | TGTGCCAGCAGCCGGACAGCTGGAAACTATGGCTACACCTTC | CASSRTAGNYGYTF
TRBJ2-1 | - | many | TRBV10-3 | 20 | TGTGCCATCAGTGACAAAGACTACCTTCCCACTTTGCCCTCCTACAATGAGCAGTTCTTC | CAISDKDYLPTLPSYNEQFF
TRBJ1-4 | - | many | TRBV7-8 | 15 | TGTGCCAGCAGCTTAATAGGGGGGTTCTTTGAAAAACTGTTTTTT | CASSLIGGFFEKLFF
TRBJ2-7 | - | few | TRBV19 | 16 | TGTGCCAGTAGTTACACCCCCCGGGGTCGAAGGGACGAGCAGTACTTC | CASSYTPRGRRDEQYF
TRBJ1-4 | TRBD1 | many | TRBV2 | 13 | TGTGCCAGCAACAGGGGGAGAGATGAAAAACTGTTTTTT | CASNRGRDEKLFF
TRBJ2-3 | - | - | TRBV4-3 | 16 | TGCGCCAGCAGCCAAGATCGTTATAGTAGAGGGGACACGCAGTATTTT | CASSQDRYSRGDTQYF
TRBJ2-4 | - | - | TRBV30 | 13 | TGTGCCTGGAGTTCTTGGATACAAAACATTCAGTACTTC | CAWSSWIQNIQYF
TRBJ2-5 | TRBD2 | many | TRBV20-1 | 16 | TGCAGTGCTCGTCCCCCAACCGGGGGGTACCAAGAGACCCAGTACTTC | CSARPPTGGYQETQYF
TRBJ1-5 | - | many | TRBV6-4 | 16 | TGTGCCAGCAGACGAGCCGGGGGCAATAGCAATCAGCCCCAGCATTTT | CASRRAGGNSNQPQHF
TRBJ1-4 | TRBD1 | many | TRBV28 | 15 | TGTGCCAGTCGCCGGGGGGACAGGGTTGGTGAAAAACTGTTTTTT | CASRRGDRVGEKLFF
TRBJ1-2 | TRBD1 | many | TRBV6-1 | 13 | TGTGCCAGCCATGACAGGGCGAGGTATGGCTACACCTTC | CASHDRARYGYTF
TRBJ2-3 | - | few | TRBV19 | 16 | TGTGCCAGTAGTATGCGTGGCAGGCGTAGCACAGATACGCAGTATTTT | CASSMRGRRSTDTQYF
TRBJ2-7 | - | many | TRBV11-3 | 17 | TGTGCCAGCAGCCCACCCCCATGGGAGGACAGGCCCTACGAGCAGTACTTC | CASSPPPWEDRPYEQYF
TRBJ2-3 | - | many | TRBV14 | 13 | TGTGCCAGCAGCCAGGGTAGCACAGATACGCAGTATTTT | CASSQGSTDTQYF
TRBJ2-1 | TRBD2 | many | TRBV5-1 | 15 | TGCGCCAGCAGCTATCTAGCGGGAGGCGGGGATGAGCAGTTCTTC | CASSYLAGGGDEQFF
TRBJ2-2 | TRBD2 | many | TRBV10-1 | 14 | TGCGCCAGCAGTGAGACTAGCGGGACCGGGGAGCTGTTTTTT | CASSETSGTGELFF
TRBJ2-1 | TRBD2 | many | TRBV12-3/TRBV12-4 | 16 | TGTGCCAGCAGTACGCTTTTGGGACTAAGTTACAATGAGCAGTTCTTC | CASSTLLGLSYNEQFF
TRBJ2-1 | TRBD2 | many | TRBV27 | 17 | TGTGCCAGCAGTTCACCGACTAGCGGGTTTTCCTACAATGAGCAGTTCTTC | CASSSPTSGFSYNEQFF
TRBJ2-2 | - | many | TRBV12-5 | 13 | TGTGCTAGTGGTTTACAGACAACCGGGGAGCTGTTTTTT | CASGLQTTGELFF
TRBJ1-1 | - | - | TRBV28 | 17 | TGTGCCAGCAGTTTTTTTTGGGCAGTACTTAAGAACACTGAAGCTTTCTTT | CASSFFWAVLKNTEAFF
TRBJ1-6 | - | many | TRBV27 | 16 | TGTGCCAGCAGTTCCGTAGACAAGGGGAATAATTCACCCCTCCACTTT | CASSSVDKGNNSPLHF
TRBJ1-1 | - | - | TRBV6-1 | 14 | TGTGCCAGCAGTGAGGGCCAGGGGTACGCTGAAGCTTTCTTT | CASSEGQGYAEAFF
TRBJ1-1 | - | many | TRBV2 | 13 | TGTGCCAGTGGGGGTGCAGAGGGCACTGAAGCTTTCTTT | CASGGAEGTEAFF
TRBJ1-6 | - | many | TRBV2 | 14 | TGTGCCAGCAGTGAGGAGGGGCCATCTTCACCCCTCCACTTT | CASSEEGPSSPLHF
TRBJ1-5 | - | - | TRBV6-5 | 14 | TGTGCCAGCAGTTTGGCAAAGGGGTACCAGCCCCAGCATTTT | CASSLAKGYQPQHF
TRBJ2-1 | - | - | TRBV7-3 | 16 | TGTGCCAGCAGCCCGCAACCCTCTAGGGTTGAAAATGAGCAGTTCTTC | CASSPQPSRVENEQFF
TRBJ1-1 | - | - | TRBV6-1 | 13 | TGTGCCAGCACTGGGGGAATGAACACTGAAGCTTTCTTT | CASTGGMNTEAFF
TRBJ2-5 | - | many | TRBV20-1 | 12 | TGCAGTGCTAGAGATCATACAGAGACCCAGTACTTC | CSARDHTETQYF
TRBJ2-1 | - | many | TRBV6-1 | 16 | TGTGCCAGCAGTAGCGGTAGCGGAGGTTCCTACAATGAGCAGTTCTTC | CASSSGSGGSYNEQFF
TRBJ1-5 | TRBD1 | many | TRBV6-1 | 16 | TGTGCCAGCTCACCCTTAGGACAGGGGGCTCGTCAGCCCCAGCATTTT | CASSPLGQGARQPQHF
TRBJ1-1 | - | few | TRBV15 | 14 | TGTGCCACCAGCAGCCAGGGACGGCCACTTGAAGCTTTCTTT | CATSSQGRPLEAFF
TRBJ2-3 | TRBD2 | many | TRBV2 | 15 | TGTGCCAGCGCGACTAGCGGGAGTGTTTCAGATACGCAGTATTTT | CASATSGSVSDTQYF
TRBJ2-7 | - | - | TRBV5-1 | 14 | TGCGCCAGCAGCCAGGGCAACTACTCCTACGAGCAGTACTTC | CASSQGNYSYEQYF
TRBJ1-4 | TRBD1 | - | TRBV6-1 | 15 | TGTGCCAGCAGACGTGGACAGGCGACATCTGAAAAACTGTTTTTT | CASRRGQATSEKLFF
TRBJ2-5 | - | few | TRBV20-1 | 18 | TGCAGTGCTAGGCCTCAAAGAATGGGGGCCCTGGGCGGAGAGACCCAGTACTTC | CSARPQRMGALGGETQYF